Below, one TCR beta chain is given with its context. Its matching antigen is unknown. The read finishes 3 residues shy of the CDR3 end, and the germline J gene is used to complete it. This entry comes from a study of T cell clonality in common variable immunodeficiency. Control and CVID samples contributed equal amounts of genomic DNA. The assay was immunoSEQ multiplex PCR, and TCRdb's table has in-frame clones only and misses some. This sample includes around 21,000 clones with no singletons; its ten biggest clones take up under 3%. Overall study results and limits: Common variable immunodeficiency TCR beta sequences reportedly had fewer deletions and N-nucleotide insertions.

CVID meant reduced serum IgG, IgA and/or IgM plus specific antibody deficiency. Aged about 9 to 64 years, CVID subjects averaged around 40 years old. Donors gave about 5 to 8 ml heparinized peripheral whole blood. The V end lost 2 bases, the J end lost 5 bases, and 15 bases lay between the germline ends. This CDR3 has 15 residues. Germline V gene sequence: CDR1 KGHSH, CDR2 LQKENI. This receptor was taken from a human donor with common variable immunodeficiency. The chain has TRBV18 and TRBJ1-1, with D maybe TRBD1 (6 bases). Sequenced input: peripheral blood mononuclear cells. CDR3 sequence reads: CASSPGDTRMTEAFF. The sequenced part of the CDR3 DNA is TGTGCCAGCTCACCAGGGGACACCCGTATGACTGAA.